This TCR beta chain was sequenced in a study of T cell repertoires in cytomegalovirus infection. Study overall: An indication of both CMV infection and matching HLA type came from public TCR beta signatures.

A word on this clonotype: The target antigen is unknown.

The CDR3 sequence is 14 residues long. V lost 5 bases to trimming and J lost 3 bases, with 14 bases between them. Germline CDR1 SNHLY, CDR2 FYNNEI. From the reads, TCRdb called clonotypes with MiXCR, one entry per CDR3 protein. The table has roughly 150,000 distinct CDR3 sequences, around 20% seen once. Regarding the study as a whole: CMV carriers having the relevant HLA were flagged by cumulative public TCR beta family frequency. In two of eight donors, the top clonotype was HLA-C-restricted CMV-specific.

This clonotype originated in a human donor in good health (CMV status not recorded). Some clones in this sample may be carry-over from other donors' samples. Sequenced sample: PBMCs. V usage is TRBV2 and J usage is TRBJ2-7; a weak D match, TRBD1 (6 bases). As DNA, the CDR3 is TGTGCCAGCAGTCCCACAGGGTCCGACTACGAGCAGTACTTC. This gives the protein CASSPTGSDYEQYF.